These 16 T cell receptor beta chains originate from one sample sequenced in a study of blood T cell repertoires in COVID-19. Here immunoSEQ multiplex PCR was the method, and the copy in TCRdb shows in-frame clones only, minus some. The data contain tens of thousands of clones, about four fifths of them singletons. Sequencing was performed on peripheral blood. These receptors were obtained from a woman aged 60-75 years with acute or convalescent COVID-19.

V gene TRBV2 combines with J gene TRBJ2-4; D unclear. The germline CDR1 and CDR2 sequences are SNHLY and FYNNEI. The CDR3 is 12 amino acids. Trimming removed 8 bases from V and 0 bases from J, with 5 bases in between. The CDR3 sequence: CASSLAKNIQYF. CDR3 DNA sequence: TGTGCCAGCTCCTTAGCCAAAAACATTCAGTACTTC. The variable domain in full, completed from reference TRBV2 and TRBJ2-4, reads EPEVTQTPSHQVTQMGQEVILRCVPISNHLYFYWYRQILGQKVEFLVSFYNNEISEKSEIFDDQFSVERPDGSNFTLKIRSTKLEDSAMYFCASSLAKNIQYFGAGTRLSVL.

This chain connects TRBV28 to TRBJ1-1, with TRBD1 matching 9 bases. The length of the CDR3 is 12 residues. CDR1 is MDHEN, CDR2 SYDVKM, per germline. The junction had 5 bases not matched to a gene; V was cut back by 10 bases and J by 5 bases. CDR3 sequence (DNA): TGTGCCACACGGGACAGGGTGACTGAAGCTTTCTTT. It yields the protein CATRDRVTEAFF. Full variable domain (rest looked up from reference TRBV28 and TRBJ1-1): DVKVTQSSRYLVKRTGEKVFLECVQDMDHENMFWYRQDPGLGLRLIYFSYDVKMKEKGDIPEGYSVSREKKERFSLILESASTNQTSMYLCATRDRVTEAFFGQGTRLTVV.

CDR3 loop: CASSEQGLGEKLFF. In nucleotides, the CDR3 is TGTGCCAGCAGTGAACAGGGATTAGGTGAAAAACTGTTTTTT. This chain links TRBV2 with TRBJ1-4, with a tentative D call TRBD1 (5 bases). Looked up from germline, CDR1 is SNHLY and CDR2 is FYNNEI. V was pared by 2 bases and J by 7 bases, with 11 bases between. The CDR3 spans 14 residues.

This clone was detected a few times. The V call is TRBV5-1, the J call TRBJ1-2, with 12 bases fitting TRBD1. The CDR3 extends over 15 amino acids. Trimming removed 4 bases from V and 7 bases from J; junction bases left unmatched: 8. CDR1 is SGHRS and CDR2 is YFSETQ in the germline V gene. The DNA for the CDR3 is TGCGCCAGCAGCACCCGTCCGGGACAGGGGGCTGGCTACACCTTC. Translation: CASSTRPGQGAGYTF.

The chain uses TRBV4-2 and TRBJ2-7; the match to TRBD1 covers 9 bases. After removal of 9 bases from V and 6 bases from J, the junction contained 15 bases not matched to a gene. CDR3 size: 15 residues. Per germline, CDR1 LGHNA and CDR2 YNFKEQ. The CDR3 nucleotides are TGTGCCAGTGGGGACCTCGGGACAGGGTCCCTCGAGCAGTACTTC. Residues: CASGDLGTGSLEQYF.

The CDR3: CASSSEAGVGQPQHF. The CDR3 DNA follows: TGTGCCAGCTCATCCGAGGCAGGGGTGGGCCAGCCCCAGCATTTT. This chain joins TRBV18 and TRBJ1-5, with D possibly being TRBD1 (6 bases). Germline V lookup: CDR1 KGHSH, CDR2 LQKENI. Trimming shortened V by 5 bases and J by 7 bases, and 18 bases separated the two germline ends. The CDR3 is made up of 15 amino acids.

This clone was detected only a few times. The CDR3 reads CASTLTPGGQYF. CDR3 in DNA: TGTGCCAGCACCCTCACTCCCGGGGGGCAGTACTTC. The chain links TRBV6-5 to TRBJ2-7; possibly TRBD2 for D (6 bases). The CDR3 runs 12 residues. V was trimmed by 7 bases and J by 9 bases, leaving 16 bases between them. In germline, CDR1 is MNHEY, CDR2 SVGAGI.

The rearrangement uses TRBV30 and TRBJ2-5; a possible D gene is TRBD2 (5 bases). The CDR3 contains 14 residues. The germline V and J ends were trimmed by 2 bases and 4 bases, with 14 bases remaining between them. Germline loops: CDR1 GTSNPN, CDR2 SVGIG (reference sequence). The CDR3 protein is CAWSKAAPGETQYF. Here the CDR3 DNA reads TGTGCCTGGAGTAAAGCGGCCCCAGGAGAGACCCAGTACTTC.

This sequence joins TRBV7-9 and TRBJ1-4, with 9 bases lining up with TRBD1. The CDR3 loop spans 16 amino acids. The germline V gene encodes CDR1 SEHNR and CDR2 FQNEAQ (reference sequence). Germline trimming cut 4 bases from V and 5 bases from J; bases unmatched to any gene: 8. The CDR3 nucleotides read TGTGCCAGCAGCTCCAAAACCGGGACAGGGAATGAAAAACTGTTTTTT. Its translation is CASSSKTGTGNEKLFF.

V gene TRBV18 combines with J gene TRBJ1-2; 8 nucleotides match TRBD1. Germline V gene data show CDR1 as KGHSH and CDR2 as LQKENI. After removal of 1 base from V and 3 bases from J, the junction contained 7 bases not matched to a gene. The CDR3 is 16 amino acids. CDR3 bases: TGTGCCAGCTCACCACGGGGCAGGGGGCATGACTATGGCTACACCTTC. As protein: CASSPRGRGHDYGYTF.

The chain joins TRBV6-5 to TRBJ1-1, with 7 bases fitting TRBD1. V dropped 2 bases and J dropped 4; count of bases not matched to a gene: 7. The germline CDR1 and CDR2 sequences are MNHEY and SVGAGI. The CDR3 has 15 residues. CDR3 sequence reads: CASSYQPSGGTEAFF. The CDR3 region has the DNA TGTGCCAGCAGTTACCAGCCCTCAGGGGGCACTGAAGCTTTCTTT.

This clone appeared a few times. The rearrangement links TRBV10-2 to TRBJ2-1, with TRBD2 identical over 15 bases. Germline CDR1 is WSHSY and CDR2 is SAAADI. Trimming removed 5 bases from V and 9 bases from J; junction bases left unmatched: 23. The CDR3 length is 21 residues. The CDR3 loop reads CASSFIQRTSGRARRSSEQFF. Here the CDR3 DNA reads TGCGCCAGCAGTTTCATCCAGCGGACTAGCGGGAGGGCCCGCCGTAGTAGTGAGCAGTTCTTC.

CDR3 amino acids: CATHHLTGLDQPQHF. CDR3 bases: TGTGCCACCCACCACCTAACAGGGCTCGATCAGCCCCAGCATTTT. This sequence joins TRBV19 and TRBJ1-5; D might be TRBD1 (6 bases). V gave up 10 bases and J gave up 5 bases, with 21 bases separating them. The CDR3 consists of 15 residues. Germline V gene lookup returns CDR1 LNHDA and CDR2 SQIVND (reference sequence).

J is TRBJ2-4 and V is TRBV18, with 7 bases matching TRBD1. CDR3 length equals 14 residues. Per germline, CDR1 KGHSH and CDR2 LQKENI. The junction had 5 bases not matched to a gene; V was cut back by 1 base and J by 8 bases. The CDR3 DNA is TGTGCCAGCTCACCACGAGGGGGCGAGTACATTCAGTACTTC. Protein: CASSPRGGEYIQYF.

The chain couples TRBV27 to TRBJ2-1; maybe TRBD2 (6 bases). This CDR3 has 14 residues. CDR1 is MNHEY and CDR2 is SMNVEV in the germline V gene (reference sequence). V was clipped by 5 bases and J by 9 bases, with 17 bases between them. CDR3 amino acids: CASSPNTLGGEQFF. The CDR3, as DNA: TGTGCCAGCAGTCCCAACACCCTGGGGGGTGAGCAGTTCTTC.

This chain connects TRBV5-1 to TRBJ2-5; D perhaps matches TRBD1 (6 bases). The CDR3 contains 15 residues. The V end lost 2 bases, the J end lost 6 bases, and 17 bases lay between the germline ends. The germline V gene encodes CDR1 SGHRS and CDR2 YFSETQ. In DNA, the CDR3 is TGCGCCAGCAGCTTAAGGACAGACCTTGAAAAGACCCAGTACTTC. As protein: CASSLRTDLEKTQYF.